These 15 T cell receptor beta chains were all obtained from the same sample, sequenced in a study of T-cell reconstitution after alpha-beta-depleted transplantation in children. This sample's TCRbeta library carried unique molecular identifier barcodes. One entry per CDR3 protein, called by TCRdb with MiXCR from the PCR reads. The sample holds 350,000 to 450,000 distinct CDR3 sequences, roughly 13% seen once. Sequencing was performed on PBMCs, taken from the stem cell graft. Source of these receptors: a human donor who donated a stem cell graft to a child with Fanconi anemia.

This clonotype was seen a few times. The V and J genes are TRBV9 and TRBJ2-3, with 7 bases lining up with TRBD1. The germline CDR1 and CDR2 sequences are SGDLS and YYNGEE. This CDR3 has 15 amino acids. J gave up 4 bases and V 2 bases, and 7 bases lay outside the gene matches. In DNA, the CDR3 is TGTGCCAGCAGCGTCAGGGGGACGGGGCCAGATACGCAGTATTTT. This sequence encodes CASSVRGTGPDTQYF.

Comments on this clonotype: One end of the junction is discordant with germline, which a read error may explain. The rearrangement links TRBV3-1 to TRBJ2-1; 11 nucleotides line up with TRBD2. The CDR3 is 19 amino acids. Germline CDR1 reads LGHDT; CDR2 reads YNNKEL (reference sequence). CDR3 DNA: TGTACCAGCTGTTTAATGCGACTAGCGGGGCCGAGCTCCTACAATGAGCAGTTCTTC. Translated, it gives CTSCLMRLAGPSSYNEQFF.

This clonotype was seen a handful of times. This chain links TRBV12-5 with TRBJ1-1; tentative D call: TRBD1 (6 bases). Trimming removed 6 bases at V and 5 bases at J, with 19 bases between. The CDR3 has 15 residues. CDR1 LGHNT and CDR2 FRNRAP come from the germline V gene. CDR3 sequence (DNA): TGTGCTAGTGGAGATCGCAGGGGAGGAATAACTGAAGCTTTCTTT. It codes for CASGDRRGGITEAFF.

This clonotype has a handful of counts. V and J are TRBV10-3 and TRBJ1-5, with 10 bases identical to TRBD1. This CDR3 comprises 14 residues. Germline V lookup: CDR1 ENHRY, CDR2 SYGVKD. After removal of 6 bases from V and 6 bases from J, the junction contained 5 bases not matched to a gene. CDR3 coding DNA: TGTGCCATCAGCCCGGGACAGGGGCGTCAGCCCCAGCATTTT. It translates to CAISPGQGRQPQHF.

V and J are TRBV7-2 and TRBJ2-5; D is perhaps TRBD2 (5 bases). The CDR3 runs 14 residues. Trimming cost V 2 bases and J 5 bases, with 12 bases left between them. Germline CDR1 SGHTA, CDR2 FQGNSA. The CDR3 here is CASSLSPAVETQYF. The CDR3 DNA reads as TGTGCCAGCAGCTTATCGCCAGCGGTGGAGACCCAGTACTTC.

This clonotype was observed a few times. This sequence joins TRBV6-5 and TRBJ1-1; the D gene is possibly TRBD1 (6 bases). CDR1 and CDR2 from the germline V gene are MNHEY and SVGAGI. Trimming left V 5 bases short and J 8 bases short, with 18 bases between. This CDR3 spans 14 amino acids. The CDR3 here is CASSTRGTQVEAFF. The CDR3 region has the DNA TGTGCCAGCAGTACCCGGGGGACACAGGTCGAAGCTTTCTTT.

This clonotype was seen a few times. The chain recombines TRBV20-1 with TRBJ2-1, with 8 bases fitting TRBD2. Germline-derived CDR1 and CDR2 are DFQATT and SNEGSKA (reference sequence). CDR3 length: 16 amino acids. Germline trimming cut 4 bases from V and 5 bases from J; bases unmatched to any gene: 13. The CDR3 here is CSAILRTSGPNNEQFF. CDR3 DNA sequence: TGCAGTGCTATCCTCCGAACTAGCGGACCAAACAATGAGCAGTTCTTC.

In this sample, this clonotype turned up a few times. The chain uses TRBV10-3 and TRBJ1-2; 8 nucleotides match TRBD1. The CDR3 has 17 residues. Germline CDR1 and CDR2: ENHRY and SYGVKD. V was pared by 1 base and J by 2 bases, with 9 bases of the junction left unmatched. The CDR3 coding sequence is TGTGCCATCAGTGAGTTTGTTGGACAGGGAACGAACTATGGCTACACCTTC. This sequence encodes CAISEFVGQGTNYGYTF.

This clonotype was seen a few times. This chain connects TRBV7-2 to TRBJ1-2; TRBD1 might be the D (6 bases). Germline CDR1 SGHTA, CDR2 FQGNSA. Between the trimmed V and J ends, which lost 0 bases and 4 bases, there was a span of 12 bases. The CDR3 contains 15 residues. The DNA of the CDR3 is TGTGCCAGCAGCTTAGCGCTTCCGGGGGCCTATGGCTACACCTTC. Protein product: CASSLALPGAYGYTF.

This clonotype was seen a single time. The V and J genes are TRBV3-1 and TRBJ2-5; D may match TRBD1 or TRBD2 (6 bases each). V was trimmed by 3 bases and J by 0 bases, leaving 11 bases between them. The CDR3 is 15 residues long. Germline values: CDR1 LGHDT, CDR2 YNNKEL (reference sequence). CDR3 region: CASSQGGVHQETQYF. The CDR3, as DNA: TGTGCCAGCAGCCAGGGGGGCGTCCACCAAGAGACCCAGTACTTC.

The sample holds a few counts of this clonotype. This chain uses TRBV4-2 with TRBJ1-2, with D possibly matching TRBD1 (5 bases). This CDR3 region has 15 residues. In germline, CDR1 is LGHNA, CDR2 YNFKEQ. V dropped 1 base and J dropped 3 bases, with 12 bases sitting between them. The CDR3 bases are TGTGCCAGCAGCCAAGGGGGGGAAAGGGACTATGGCTACACCTTC. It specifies CASSQGGERDYGYTF.

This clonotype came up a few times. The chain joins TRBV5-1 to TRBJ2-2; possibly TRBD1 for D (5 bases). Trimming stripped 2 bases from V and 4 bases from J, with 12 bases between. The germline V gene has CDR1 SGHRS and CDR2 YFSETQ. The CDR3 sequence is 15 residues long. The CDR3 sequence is CASSLKGPVTGELFF. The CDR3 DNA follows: TGCGCCAGCAGCTTAAAGGGGCCAGTCACCGGGGAGCTGTTTTTT. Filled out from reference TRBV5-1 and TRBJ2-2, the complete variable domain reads KAGVTQTPRYLIKTRGQQVTLSCSPISGHRSVSWYQQTPGQGLQFLFEYFSETQRNKGNFPGRFSGRQFSNSRSEMNVSTLELGDSALYLCASSLKGPVTGELFFGEGSRLTVL.

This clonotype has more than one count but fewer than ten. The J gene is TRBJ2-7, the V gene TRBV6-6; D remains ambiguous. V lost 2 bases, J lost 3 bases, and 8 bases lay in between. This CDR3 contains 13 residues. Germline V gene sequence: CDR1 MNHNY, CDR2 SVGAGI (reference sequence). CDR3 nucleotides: TGTGCCAGCAGTTACGGGGAATTCTACGAGCAGTACGTC. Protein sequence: CASSYGEFYEQYV.

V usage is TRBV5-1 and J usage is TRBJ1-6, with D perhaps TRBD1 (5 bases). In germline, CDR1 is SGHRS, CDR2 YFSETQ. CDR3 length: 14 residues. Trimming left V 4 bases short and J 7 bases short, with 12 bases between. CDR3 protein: CASSALGANSPLHF. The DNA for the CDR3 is TGCGCCAGCAGCGCGCTCGGGGCGAATTCACCCCTCCACTTT.

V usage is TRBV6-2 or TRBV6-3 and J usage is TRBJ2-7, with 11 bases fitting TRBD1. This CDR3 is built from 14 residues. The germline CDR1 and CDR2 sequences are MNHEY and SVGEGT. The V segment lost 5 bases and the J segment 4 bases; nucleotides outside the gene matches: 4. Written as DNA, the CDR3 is TGTGCCAGCAGTGATGGACAGGGGGCGTACGAGCAGTACTTC. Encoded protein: CASSDGQGAYEQYF.